One and the same sample provided the 7 T cell receptor beta chains below, sequenced in a study of T cell responses to AZD1222 COVID-19 vaccine. Method: immunoSEQ multiplex PCR; TCRdb's copy keeps in-frame clones and lacks some. The sample gives approximately 110,000 clones, around 89% of which show up once; 4.5% to 6% is in the top ten. The input for sequencing was peripheral blood, taken on day 0 of AZD1222 vaccination. Receptors originate from an adult in good health.

The gene calls are TRBV5-4 and TRBJ1-2, with unresolved D. Germline values: CDR1 SGHNT, CDR2 YYREEE (reference sequence). CDR3 size: 13 residues. With 2 bases removed from V and 4 bases from J, the gap between germline ends came to 9 bases. The CDR3 DNA sequence: TGTGCCAGCAGCTTAGCCGCTGTCTATGGCTACACCTTC. Translating it yields CASSLAAVYGYTF.

The chain has TRBV18 and TRBJ1-1; the D is unclear. This CDR3 region has 13 residues. The V gene lost 1 base and the J gene lost 2 bases, with 5 bases spanning the gap. Per germline, CDR1 KGHSH and CDR2 LQKENI. The CDR3 bases are TGTGCCAGCTCACCACAGGCAAACACTGAAGCTTTCTTT. It yields the protein CASSPQANTEAFF. Based on the CDR3 plus reference TRBV18 and TRBJ1-1, the full variable domain is NAGVMQNPRHLVRRRGQEARLRCSPMKGHSHVYWYRQLPEEGLKFMVYLQKENIIDESGMPKERFSAEFPKEGPSILRIQQVVRGDSAAYFCASSPQANTEAFFGQGTRLTVV.

This clone appeared once. The chain combines TRBV5-1 with TRBJ1-2, with D possibly matching TRBD1 (6 bases). V lost 4 bases, J lost 3 bases, and 10 bases lay in between. The CDR3 spans 13 residues. Germline CDR1 reads SGHRS; CDR2 reads YFSETQ. For the CDR3, the DNA is TGCGCCAGCAGCGAGGACAGTTACTATGGCTACACCTTC. Encoded protein: CASSEDSYYGYTF.

The chain links TRBV19 to TRBJ1-5; D not certain. This CDR3 has 15 residues. The germline gives CDR1 LNHDA, CDR2 SQIVND (reference sequence). Trimming pared 0 bases from V and 4 bases from J, leaving 10 bases between. CDR3 protein: CASSIEISRNQPQHF. CDR3 DNA: TGTGCCAGTAGTATAGAAATCTCCCGGAATCAGCCCCAGCATTTT.

V is TRBV3-1 (or the pseudogene TRBV3-2) and J is TRBJ2-5, with D uncertain. Trimming left V 1 base short and J 0 bases short, with 9 bases between. Germline CDR1 reads LGHDT; CDR2 reads YNNKEL (reference sequence). This CDR3 comprises 15 residues. The CDR3 loop is CASSQVNAYQETQYF. DNA of the CDR3: TGTGCCAGCAGCCAAGTTAACGCGTACCAAGAGACCCAGTACTTC.

The chain is built from TRBV3-1 (or the pseudogene TRBV3-2) and TRBJ2-7, with D possibly matching TRBD1 (8 bases). The germline CDR1 and CDR2 sequences are LGHDT and YNNKEL (reference sequence). This CDR3 contains 15 residues. Trimming removed 1 base at V and 3 bases at J, with 13 bases between. The CDR3 DNA is TGTGCCAGCAGCCAAGCCAACAGGGGGGGCTACGAGCAGTACTTC. Protein product: CASSQANRGGYEQYF.

V is TRBV6-9 and J is TRBJ2-1; 7 bases align to TRBD1. Looked up from germline, CDR1 is MNHGY and CDR2 is SVAAGI. The trim removed 3 bases at V and 7 bases at J, leaving 6 bases unmatched. The CDR3 loop spans 14 amino acids. The CDR3 nucleotides are TGTGCCAGCAGTTACGTCGGGACAGTAAATGAGCAGTTCTTC. Residues: CASSYVGTVNEQFF.